These 8 T cell receptor beta chains originate from one sample sequenced in a study of CD8 T cells in Susac syndrome. RNA amounts of roughly 0.45 to 1 ug underwent reverse transcription with random hexamers. TCRdb fed the immunoSEQ multiplex PCR reads into MiXCR, producing one record per CDR3 protein. In the table there are some 130,000 distinct CDR3 sequences, approximately 95% of which are singletons. The source material was CD8+ T cells from PBMCs. The receptors originated from a human donor with Susac syndrome.

The chain uses TRBV5-1 and TRBJ2-7; a possible D gene is TRBD1 (6 bases). The CDR3 consists of 14 residues. Between the trimmed V and J ends, which lost 3 bases and 5 bases, there was a span of 15 bases. Germline V gives CDR1 SGHRS, CDR2 YFSETQ. The CDR3 sequence is CASSWTADVDEQYF. CDR3 DNA sequence: TGCGCCAGCAGCTGGACAGCGGACGTAGACGAGCAGTACTTC.

The chain joins TRBV2 to TRBJ1-1, with 8 bases lining up with TRBD1. The V gene end was trimmed by 7 bases and the J gene end by 2 bases; junction bases not matched to a gene: 12. Germline V gene lookup returns CDR1 SNHLY and CDR2 FYNNEI. The CDR3 loop spans 16 amino acids. This chain's CDR3 is CASINNRTGPNTEAFF. The CDR3 bases are TGTGCCAGCATTAATAACCGGACAGGGCCTAACACTGAAGCTTTCTTT.

Turning to this clonotype: Mismatch with germline at one junction end may stem from a read error. The chain uses TRBV7-6 and TRBJ1-1; unclear D gene. Germline V gene sequence: CDR1 SGHVS, CDR2 FNYEAQ. This CDR3 contains 16 residues. The CDR3 loop is CASSLGSVDLKTEAFF. The CDR3 nucleotides are TGTGCCAGCAGCTTAGGTAGTGTGGATTTGAAGACTGAAGCTTTCTTT.

The chain combines TRBV7-3 with TRBJ2-3; TRBD2 might be the D (5 bases). V lost 1 base and J 0 bases, leaving 11 bases between the germline ends. CDR1 SGHTA and CDR2 FQGTGA come from the germline V gene. This CDR3 is 16 amino acids long. For the CDR3, the DNA is TGTGCCAGCAGCTTAAAAGTAGCGCCTAGCACAGATACGCAGTATTTT. Its protein product is CASSLKVAPSTDTQYF.

The chain joins TRBV9 to TRBJ1-2; 8 positions match TRBD1. Losses at the gene ends were 6 bases for V and 7 bases for J; bases not matched to a gene: 8. Germline values: CDR1 SGDLS, CDR2 YYNGEE. This CDR3 spans 13 amino acids. CDR3 DNA: TGTGCCAGCATCTCCGGACAGGGTGGTGGCTACACCTTC. Its protein product is CASISGQGGGYTF.

The chain couples TRBV6-4 to TRBJ2-1; D call uncertain. V lost 2 bases, J lost 9 bases, and 8 bases lay in between. Germline V gene sequence: CDR1 MRHNA, CDR2 SNTAGT. The CDR3 extends over 12 amino acids. CDR3 region: CASSDVGFEQFF. The CDR3 DNA sequence: TGTGCCAGCAGTGACGTGGGGTTTGAGCAGTTCTTC.

This clonotype was observed once. In nucleotides, the CDR3 is TGTGCCAGCAGTTACCACCCCAGGGACAGATATGGCTACACCTTC. Its protein product is CASSYHPRDRYGYTF. This chain joins TRBV6-5 and TRBJ1-2, with 7 bases lining up with TRBD1. CDR1 MNHEY and CDR2 SVGAGI come from the germline V gene. The V gene end was trimmed by 2 bases and the J gene end by 5 bases; junction bases not matched to a gene: 8. The CDR3 consists of 15 residues.

The rearrangement uses TRBV28 and TRBJ2-7; 11 bases agree with TRBD2. The V gene's germline CDR1 is MDHEN and CDR2 SYDVKM. The CDR3 spans 16 residues. V lost 7 bases, J lost 1 base, and 9 bases stayed unmatched. The DNA for the CDR3 is TGTGCCAGCAATCCTAGTGGGACTAGCGGTTCCTACGAGCAGTACTTC. The encoded protein is CASNPSGTSGSYEQYF. The full variable domain, rest sourced from reference TRBV28 and TRBJ2-7, is DVKVTQSSRYLVKRTGEKVFLECVQDMDHENMFWYRQDPGLGLRLIYFSYDVKMKEKGDIPEGYSVSREKKERFSLILESASTNQTSMYLCASNPSGTSGSYEQYFGPGTRLTVT.